These T cell receptor beta chains were read from a single sample in a study of T-cell memory formation after mild COVID-19. TCRdb reprocessed the 5' RACE reads with MiXCR, giving one entry per CDR3 protein. The repertoire holds roughly 610,000 distinct CDR3 sequences, with 17% as singletons. Material: PBMCs or a T cell subset sorted from them (not recorded which). These receptors all come from an adult woman who had mild COVID-19 (a few samples of this study predate the infection). Cell type and time point are not known. The CDR3 runs from the conserved cysteine through the conserved F or W. D genes are given only for firm matches. A clone size is listed for some rows: how often the clone was seen (once, few, many), or a class if it is expanded.

j_gene | abundance | v_gene | d_gene | CDR3nt | CDR3aa
TRBJ1-2 | few | TRBV7-3 | . | TGTGCCAGCAGCTCAAATGGGATTGGTGGCTACACCTTC | CASSSNGIGGYTF
TRBJ2-3 | few | TRBV12-3/TRBV12-4 | . | TGTGCCAGCAGTTTAGGATTTTATACGCAGTATTTT | CASSLGFYTQYF
TRBJ2-1 | . | TRBV3-1 | TRBD2 | TGTGCCAGCAGACTCCTAGCGGGAGGGAGGACGGGTGAGCAGTTCTTC | CASRLLAGGRTGEQFF
TRBJ2-7 | few | TRBV20-1 | . | TGCAGTGCGGCCCCCGCAGGAGACCCCTACGAGCAGTACTTC | CSAAPAGDPYEQYF
TRBJ1-1 | few | TRBV29-1 | TRBD1 | TGCAGCGTTTACGGACAGGGAACCACTGAAGCTTTCTTT | CSVYGQGTTEAFF
TRBJ1-1 | few | TRBV9 | . | TGTGCCAGCAGCGTAGACTCAGGGCGGTCTGAAGCTTTCTTT | CASSVDSGRSEAFF
TRBJ1-1 | . | TRBV12-3/TRBV12-4 | . | TGTGCCAGCAACCCCCTGGAGGGGACTGAAGCTTTCTTT | CASNPLEGTEAFF
TRBJ2-3 | . | TRBV4-3 | TRBD2 | TGCGCCAGCAGCCAAGACTACAGCGGGAGATATACGCAGTATTTT | CASSQDYSGRYTQYF
TRBJ2-7 | . | TRBV2 | TRBD2 | TGTGCCAGCAGTGATGTACTAGCGGGGGGCGAGCAGTACTTC | CASSDVLAGGEQYF
TRBJ2-7 | . | TRBV20-1 | TRBD2 | TGCAGTGCTAGAAGTCCTGTTGGCGGGAGCACCTACGAGCAGTACTTC | CSARSPVGGSTYEQYF
TRBJ2-5 | few | TRBV12-3/TRBV12-4 | TRBD2 | TGTGCCAGCAGACCTCGGGCGGGGGTGCAAGAGACCCAGTACTTC | CASRPRAGVQETQYF
TRBJ1-2 | . | TRBV19 | . | TGTGCCAGTAGTCCCTGGGAGGGGGAGAGGTATGGCTACACCTTC | CASSPWEGERYGYTF
TRBJ1-2 | . | TRBV12-3/TRBV12-4 | . | TGTGCCAGCAGTCCGTCAGGGAGCTATGGCTACACCTTC | CASSPSGSYGYTF
TRBJ1-1 | . | TRBV20-1 | . | TGCAGTGCGCCCCGAAGCGGGGCGGATGAAGCTTTCTTT | CSAPRSGADEAFF
TRBJ2-2 | . | TRBV5-1 | . | TGCGCCAGCAGCTTGACAGCGTCGGGCACCGGGGAGCTGTTTTTT | CASSLTASGTGELFF
TRBJ2-2 | . | TRBV5-4 | . | TGTGCCAGCAGTTTAGCCCGGGACTCACGGAACACCGGGGAGCTGTTTTTT | CASSLARDSRNTGELFF
TRBJ1-2 | . | TRBV7-9 | TRBD1 | TGTGCCAGCAGCCCTCAGAGGGACAGTACTAACTATGGCTACACCTTC | CASSPQRDSTNYGYTF
TRBJ2-6 | few | TRBV7-9 | . | TGTGCCAGCAGCCGTCACCTTGGGGGAGCTGGGGCCAACGTCCTGACTTTC | CASSRHLGGAGANVLTF
TRBJ1-6 | . | TRBV12-3/TRBV12-4 | . | TGTGCCAGCAGTTTCGAGAGTGGAAATTCACCCCTCCACTTT | CASSFESGNSPLHF
TRBJ2-2 | . | TRBV7-6 | TRBD2 | TGTGCCAGCAGCGCTTTAGCGGGAAGACAGAACACCGGGGAGCTGTTTTTT | CASSALAGRQNTGELFF
TRBJ1-1 | few | TRBV29-1 | . | TGCAGCGTGGCACCCGTAATCAGAAACACTGAAGCTTTCTTT | CSVAPVIRNTEAFF
TRBJ1-2 | . | TRBV5-8 | TRBD1 | TGTGCCAGCAGCTTCGGGACAGGGTCCTATGGCTACACCTTC | CASSFGTGSYGYTF
TRBJ1-1 | few | TRBV30 | . | TGTGCCTGGAGGTCACAGGTGAACACTGAAGCTTTCTTT | CAWRSQVNTEAFF
TRBJ2-5 | . | TRBV5-1 | . | TGCGCCAGCAGCCACCAGGGACGGCAAGAGACCCAGTACTTC | CASSHQGRQETQYF
TRBJ2-7 | few | TRBV29-1 | . | TGCAGCGGAGCGATGGGTGGCGAGCAGTACTTC | CSGAMGGEQYF
TRBJ2-1 | few | TRBV6-2/TRBV6-3 | . | TGTGCCAGCAGTGACCGACAGTTAGGTTTAAGGAATGAGCAGTTCTTC | CASSDRQLGLRNEQFF